This is a list of T cell receptor beta chains from one sample in a study of beta chain features in type 1 diabetes. Some clones are missing from TCRdb's copy, which holds only in-frame ones; the method was immunoSEQ multiplex PCR. This sample yields hundreds of thousands of clones, of which under 20% are seen a single time; 0.023% belongs to the top ten. Sequenced material: naive CD4+ T cells from blood. These receptors were obtained from a woman under 30 in good health. Each CDR3 is given with its conserved first and last residue. Each record gives: CDR3 protein, CDR3 DNA, clone size, J gene, CDR3 length, D gene, V gene. D genes are given only for firm matches. Part of the rows lack a size; the others show once, few, many or a class for expanded clones.

CDR3aa: CASSRDRNYEQYF
CDR3nt: TGCGCCAGCAGCCGGGACAGGAACTACGAGCAGTACTTC
abundance: .
j_gene: TRBJ2-7
len: 13
d_gene: TRBD1
v_gene: TRBV5-1

CDR3aa: CASSKAGQYNEQFF
CDR3nt: TGTGCCAGTAGTAAAGCGGGACAGTACAATGAGCAGTTCTTC
abundance: few
j_gene: TRBJ2-1
len: 14
d_gene: .
v_gene: TRBV19

CDR3aa: CASSPWETENGYTF
CDR3nt: TGTGCCAGCTCACCTTGGGAAACGGAGAATGGCTACACCTTC
abundance: few
j_gene: TRBJ1-2
len: 14
d_gene: .
v_gene: TRBV18

CDR3aa: CASSRQDSGNTIYF
CDR3nt: TGTGCCAGCAGCCGTCAGGACTCTGGAAACACCATATATTTT
abundance: .
j_gene: TRBJ1-3
len: 14
d_gene: .
v_gene: TRBV7-2

CDR3aa: CASREGQATYNEQFF
CDR3nt: TGTGCCAGCAGGGAGGGACAGGCCACCTACAATGAGCAGTTCTTC
abundance: few
j_gene: TRBJ2-1
len: 15
d_gene: TRBD1
v_gene: TRBV7-9

CDR3aa: CASSSYRAGRDYGYTF
CDR3nt: TGTGCCAGCTCATCCTATCGGGCAGGGAGGGACTATGGCTACACCTTC
abundance: .
j_gene: TRBJ1-2
len: 16
d_gene: .
v_gene: TRBV18

CDR3aa: CASSGVFLVRGYTF
CDR3nt: TGTGCCAGCTCAGGGGTATTTTTGGTCCGTGGCTACACCTTC
abundance: .
j_gene: TRBJ1-2
len: 14
d_gene: .
v_gene: TRBV18

CDR3aa: CASGLEGRAAGYEQYF
CDR3nt: TGTGCCAGCGGCTTAGAGGGGCGTGCGGCAGGATACGAGCAGTACTTC
abundance: .
j_gene: TRBJ2-7
len: 16
d_gene: .
v_gene: TRBV7-2

CDR3aa: CASANLTGYITDTQYF
CDR3nt: TGTGCCAGCGCAAACTTAACAGGGTATATCACAGATACGCAGTATTTT
abundance: few
j_gene: TRBJ2-3
len: 16
d_gene: .
v_gene: TRBV28

CDR3aa: CASTGLPRDTQYF
CDR3nt: TGTGCCAGCACCGGTCTCCCCCGGGATACGCAGTATTTT
abundance: few
j_gene: TRBJ2-3
len: 13
d_gene: .
v_gene: TRBV7-2

CDR3aa: CASSQTGTTYNEQFF
CDR3nt: TGTGCCAGCAGCCAGACAGGGACGACCTACAATGAGCAGTTCTTC
abundance: .
j_gene: TRBJ2-1
len: 15
d_gene: TRBD1
v_gene: TRBV5-6

CDR3aa: CASSLDARGTPYNEQFF
CDR3nt: TGTGCCAGCAGCTTAGATGCGCGCGGGACGCCATACAATGAGCAGTTCTTC
abundance: .
j_gene: TRBJ2-1
len: 17
d_gene: .
v_gene: TRBV7-6

CDR3aa: CASSPGSNYGYTF
CDR3nt: TGTGCCAGCAGTCCCGGATCTAACTATGGCTACACCTTC
abundance: .
j_gene: TRBJ1-2
len: 13
d_gene: .
v_gene: TRBV11-2

CDR3aa: CASSQTGLNTEAFF
CDR3nt: TGCGCCAGCAGCCAGACAGGCTTGAACACTGAAGCTTTCTTT
abundance: few
j_gene: TRBJ1-1
len: 14
d_gene: .
v_gene: TRBV5-1

CDR3aa: CSAPTLYEQYF
CDR3nt: TGCAGTGCCCCTACGCTCTACGAGCAGTACTTC
abundance: .
j_gene: TRBJ2-7
len: 11
d_gene: .
v_gene: TRBV20-1

CDR3aa: CASSKSEGGSSGNTIYF
CDR3nt: TGTGCCAGCAGCAAATCAGAGGGCGGATCTTCTGGAAACACCATATATTTT
abundance: .
j_gene: TRBJ1-3
len: 17
d_gene: .
v_gene: TRBV7-9

CDR3aa: CASKDGLWTGELFF
CDR3nt: TGCGCCAGCAAGGACGGGCTGTGGACCGGGGAGCTGTTTTTT
abundance: .
j_gene: TRBJ2-2
len: 14
d_gene: .
v_gene: TRBV5-1

CDR3aa: CASSLAYRPGYNEQFF
CDR3nt: TGCGCCAGCAGCTTGGCCTACCGCCCTGGGTACAATGAGCAGTTCTTC
abundance: .
j_gene: TRBJ2-1
len: 16
d_gene: .
v_gene: TRBV5-1

CDR3aa: CATSRGFDSSGNTIYF
CDR3nt: TGTGCCACCAGCAGAGGGTTTGACAGCTCTGGAAACACCATATATTTT
abundance: .
j_gene: TRBJ1-3
len: 16
d_gene: .
v_gene: TRBV15

CDR3aa: CASSLTGNMAQFF
CDR3nt: TGTGCCAGCAGTTTGACAGGGAATATGGCGCAGTTCTTC
abundance: few
j_gene: TRBJ2-1
len: 13
d_gene: TRBD1
v_gene: TRBV28

CDR3aa: CASSPLAGVADTQYF
CDR3nt: TGTGCCAGCTCACCATTAGCGGGAGTTGCAGATACGCAGTATTTT
abundance: .
j_gene: TRBJ2-3
len: 15
d_gene: TRBD2
v_gene: TRBV18

CDR3aa: CASSLEPERQPQHF
CDR3nt: TGTGCCAGCAGCTTAGAACCCGAGCGTCAGCCCCAGCATTTT
abundance: few
j_gene: TRBJ1-5
len: 14
d_gene: .
v_gene: TRBV11-2

CDR3aa: CASSLRRDSTYEQYF
CDR3nt: TGTGCCAGCAGTTTACGCCGGGACAGCACCTACGAGCAGTACTTC
abundance: few
j_gene: TRBJ2-7
len: 15
d_gene: TRBD1
v_gene: TRBV27

CDR3aa: CASSFFQANEQFF
CDR3nt: TGTGCCAGCAGTTTCTTCCAAGCCAATGAGCAGTTCTTC
abundance: .
j_gene: TRBJ2-1
len: 13
d_gene: .
v_gene: TRBV27

CDR3aa: CASSSSEGIPQFF
CDR3nt: TGTGCCAGCAGCTCCTCTGAGGGGATCCCGCAGTTCTTC
abundance: few
j_gene: TRBJ2-1
len: 13
d_gene: .
v_gene: TRBV7-2

CDR3aa: CASGLSKGVGTYGYTF
CDR3nt: TGTGCTAGTGGTTTGTCGAAGGGAGTAGGGACCTATGGCTACACCTTC
abundance: few
j_gene: TRBJ1-2
len: 16
d_gene: .
v_gene: TRBV12-5

CDR3aa: CASSQDRGIEQYF
CDR3nt: TGTGCCAGCAGCCAAGATAGGGGTATCGAGCAGTACTTC
abundance: .
j_gene: TRBJ2-7
len: 13
d_gene: .
v_gene: TRBV14

CDR3aa: CAHRGASNTGELFF
CDR3nt: TGTGCCCACCGCGGGGCATCGAACACCGGGGAGCTGTTTTTT
abundance: few
j_gene: TRBJ2-2
len: 14
d_gene: .
v_gene: TRBV2

CDR3aa: CASSPLGQGSPYNEQFF
CDR3nt: TGTGCCAGCTCACCGCTGGGACAGGGCTCCCCCTACAATGAGCAGTTCTTC
abundance: few
j_gene: TRBJ2-1
len: 17
d_gene: TRBD1
v_gene: TRBV18

CDR3aa: CASSPLYRGEQFF
CDR3nt: TGTGCCAGCTCACCACTGTACAGGGGTGAGCAGTTCTTC
abundance: few
j_gene: TRBJ2-1
len: 13
d_gene: TRBD1
v_gene: TRBV18

CDR3aa: CASSLLGTVGNQPQHF
CDR3nt: TGTGCCAGCAGTTTATTAGGGACAGTGGGCAATCAGCCCCAGCATTTT
abundance: .
j_gene: TRBJ1-5
len: 16
d_gene: TRBD1
v_gene: TRBV28

CDR3aa: CASSLGSHYNEQFF
CDR3nt: TGTGCCAGCAGCTTAGGTTCCCATTACAATGAGCAGTTCTTC
abundance: .
j_gene: TRBJ2-1
len: 14
d_gene: .
v_gene: TRBV7-2

CDR3aa: CASIPNPGTGGGEQYF
CDR3nt: TGTGCCAGCATTCCGAACCCCGGGACAGGGGGCGGGGAGCAGTACTTC
abundance: .
j_gene: TRBJ2-7
len: 16
d_gene: TRBD1
v_gene: TRBV25-1

CDR3aa: CASKLQTVSNQPQHF
CDR3nt: TGTGCCAGCAAGCTCCAAACAGTTAGCAATCAGCCCCAGCATTTT
abundance: .
j_gene: TRBJ1-5
len: 15
d_gene: .
v_gene: TRBV2

CDR3aa: CASSKGSKNTEAFF
CDR3nt: TGTGCCAGCTCAAAGGGATCCAAGAACACTGAAGCTTTCTTT
abundance: .
j_gene: TRBJ1-1
len: 14
d_gene: .
v_gene: TRBV18

CDR3aa: CASSARGLGYGYTF
CDR3nt: TGTGCCAGCAGCGCCCGGGGATTGGGCTATGGCTACACCTTC
abundance: .
j_gene: TRBJ1-2
len: 14
d_gene: .
v_gene: TRBV7-9

CDR3aa: CASSLAPGTSGSREQYF
CDR3nt: TGTGCCAGCAGCTTGGCTCCCGGGACTAGCGGGAGTCGCGAGCAGTACTTC
abundance: few
j_gene: TRBJ2-7
len: 17
d_gene: TRBD2
v_gene: TRBV5-6

CDR3aa: CASSQSTSGGAYEQYF
CDR3nt: TGTGCCAGCAGCCAATCGACGTCGGGAGGCGCCTACGAGCAGTACTTC
abundance: few
j_gene: TRBJ2-7
len: 16
d_gene: TRBD2
v_gene: TRBV4-2

CDR3aa: CASCAGSTNTGELFF
CDR3nt: TGTGCCAGCTGCGCCGGGTCAACGAACACCGGGGAGCTGTTTTTT
abundance: .
j_gene: TRBJ2-2
len: 15
d_gene: .
v_gene: TRBV28

CDR3aa: CASSQLWGPGENQETQYF
CDR3nt: TGTGCCAGCAGCCAGCTATGGGGGCCCGGGGAAAACCAAGAGACCCAGTACTTC
abundance: .
j_gene: TRBJ2-5
len: 18
d_gene: .
v_gene: TRBV4-2

CDR3aa: CASSFGGGSTDTQYF
CDR3nt: TGTGCCAGCAGCTTTGGGGGGGGTAGCACAGATACGCAGTATTTT
abundance: .
j_gene: TRBJ2-3
len: 15
d_gene: TRBD2
v_gene: TRBV5-4

CDR3aa: CASRLGPGQGAEAFF
CDR3nt: TGTGCCAGCAGATTAGGCCCGGGACAGGGCGCTGAAGCTTTCTTT
abundance: .
j_gene: TRBJ1-1
len: 15
d_gene: TRBD1
v_gene: TRBV28